The clone carrying this TCR beta chain was seen just once. Its antigen is unidentified. This table comes from immunoSEQ multiplex PCR, and its TCRdb copy is limited to in-frame clones, with some not included. The table lists some 140,000 clones, 89% of them singletons. These data are taken from a study of T cells in localized non-small cell lung cancer. Findings of the study overall: Adjacent lung held a median approximately 50 of the top 100 tumor clones.

The CDR3 runs to 14 residues. V lost 6 bases to trimming and J lost 9 bases; unmatched junction nucleotides: 12. In germline, CDR1 is MNHEY, CDR2 SVGAGI. The sample was peripheral blood, taken before any cancer treatment. This chain connects TRBV6-5 to TRBJ1-1; 8 positions agree with TRBD1. The TCR originated in an older female donor with stage I lung adenocarcinoma. The CDR3 coding sequence is TGTGCCAGCAGCAAACCCGGGACAGGAGATAAAGCTTTCTTT. The encoded protein is CASSKPGTGDKAFF.